This TCR beta chain was recorded in a study of CD8 T cells in ankylosing spondylitis. The ends were cut back, 4 bases at V and 2 bases at J, with 16 bases in the middle. Germline CDR1 and CDR2: SEHNR and FQNEAQ (reference sequence). This CDR3 comprises 16 residues. TCRdb fed the 5' RACE reads into MiXCR, producing one record per CDR3 protein. This repertoire shows 300,000 to 350,000 distinct CDR3 sequences, 11% found once; its top ten account for more than 7%. This clonotype was recorded a few times. The gene calls are TRBV7-9 and TRBJ2-3; D is perhaps TRBD1 (5 bases). Material for sequencing was blood, either unsorted or a sorted T cell fraction (not recorded which). The sequence came from a female donor with ankylosing spondylitis or in good health (not recorded which). The CDR3 reads CASSSPRGRSTDTQYF. In DNA, the CDR3 is TGTGCCAGCAGCTCCCCTAGGGGTAGATCCACAGATACGCAGTATTTT.